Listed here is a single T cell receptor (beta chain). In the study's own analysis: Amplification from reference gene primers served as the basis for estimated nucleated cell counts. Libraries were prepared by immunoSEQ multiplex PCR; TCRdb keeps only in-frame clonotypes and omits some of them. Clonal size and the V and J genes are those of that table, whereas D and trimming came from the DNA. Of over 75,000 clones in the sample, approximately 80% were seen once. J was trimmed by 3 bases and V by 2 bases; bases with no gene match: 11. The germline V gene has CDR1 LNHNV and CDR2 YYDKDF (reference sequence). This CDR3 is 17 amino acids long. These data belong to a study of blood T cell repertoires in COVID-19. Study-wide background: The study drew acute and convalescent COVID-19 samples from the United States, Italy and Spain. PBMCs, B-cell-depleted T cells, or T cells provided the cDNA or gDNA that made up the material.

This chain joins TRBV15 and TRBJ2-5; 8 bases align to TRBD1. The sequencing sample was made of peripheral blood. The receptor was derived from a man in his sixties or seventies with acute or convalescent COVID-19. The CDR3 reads CATSRPRTGLGKETQYF. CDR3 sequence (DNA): TGTGCCACCAGCAGACCGAGGACAGGGCTGGGAAAAGAGACCCAGTACTTC.